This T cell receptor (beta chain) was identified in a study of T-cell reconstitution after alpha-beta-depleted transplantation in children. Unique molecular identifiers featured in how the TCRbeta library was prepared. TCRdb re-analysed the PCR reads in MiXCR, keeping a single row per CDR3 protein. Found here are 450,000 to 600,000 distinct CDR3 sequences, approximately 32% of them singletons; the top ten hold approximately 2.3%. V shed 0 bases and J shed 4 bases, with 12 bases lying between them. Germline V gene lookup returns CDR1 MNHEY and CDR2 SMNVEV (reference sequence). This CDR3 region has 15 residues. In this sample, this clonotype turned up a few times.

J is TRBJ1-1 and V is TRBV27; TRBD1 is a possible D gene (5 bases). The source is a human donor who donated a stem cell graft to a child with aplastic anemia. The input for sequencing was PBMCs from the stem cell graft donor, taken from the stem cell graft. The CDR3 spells CASSLSLGVATEAFF. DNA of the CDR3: TGTGCCAGCAGTTTATCGCTGGGGGTGGCCACTGAAGCTTTCTTT.